Below, 23 T cell receptor beta chains from the same sample are listed, as sequenced in a study of T cells expressing NK-cell markers. TCRdb reprocessed the 5' RACE reads and reports one entry per CDR3 protein, with no DNA. This repertoire includes approximately 420,000 distinct CDR3 sequences. The sequencing sample was made of blood T cells: a sorted CD56 or NKG2C T cell subset, CD4+ or CD8+ T cells, or bulk PBMC T cells (not recorded which). The source is a woman between 45 and 65 years old in good health.

The chain employs TRBV2 and TRBJ2-2. The CDR3 spans 15 residues. Germline values: CDR1 SNHLY, CDR2 FYNNEI. CDR3 amino acids: CASSEARTLGRELFF. Complete variable domain (other parts from reference TRBV2 and TRBJ2-2): EPEVTQTPSHQVTQMGQEVILRCVPISNHLYFYWYRQILGQKVEFLVSFYNNEISEKSEIFDDQFSVERPDGSNFTLKIRSTKLEDSAMYFCASSEARTLGRELFFGEGSRLTVL.

The V call is TRBV5-5, the J call TRBJ2-5; the D call from TCRdb, TRBD1, cannot be confirmed without DNA. The CDR3 has 15 residues. Germline assignment: CDR1 SGHKS and CDR2 YYEKEE (reference sequence). The chain's CDR3 is CASSLYWGGGETQYF. Filled out from reference TRBV5-5 and TRBJ2-5, the complete variable domain reads DAGVTQSPTHLIKTRGQQVTLRCSPISGHKSVSWYQQVLGQGPQFIFQYYEKEERGRGNFPDRFSARQFPNYSSELNVNALLLGDSALYLCASSLYWGGGETQYFGPGTRLLVL.

The chain links TRBV24-1 to TRBJ2-3. This CDR3 has 14 amino acids. Germline-derived CDR1 and CDR2 are KGHDR and SFDVKD. The CDR3 sequence: CATPYGRPRNTQYF.

The rearrangement links TRBV4-2 to TRBJ2-1; TCRdb reports TRBD1, a call that lacks DNA to check it against. The CDR3 totals 14 residues. Germline loops: CDR1 LGHNA, CDR2 YNFKEQ. The CDR3 loop reads CASSQLGGGGEQFF.

The chain recombines TRBV12-3 or TRBV12-4 with TRBJ2-2; absent DNA, TCRdb's TRBD2 call cannot be checked. The CDR3 has 17 residues. This CDR3 reads CASATSGGRRNTGELFF.

J is TRBJ2-3 and V is TRBV4-2; checking the TCRdb D call of TRBD1 is not possible without DNA. The V gene's germline CDR1 is LGHNA and CDR2 YNFKEQ. The CDR3 sequence is 12 residues long. The CDR3 region is CASSRGVDTQYF.

This rearrangement joins TRBV5-1 to TRBJ2-2; no DNA is available, so the TRBD2 call from TCRdb remains unchecked. The germline gives CDR1 SGHRS, CDR2 YFSETQ. CDR3 length: 16 amino acids. The CDR3 region is CASSFYGDSNTGELFF.

The CDR3 sequence is CASSYVAGESTDTQYF. The chain employs TRBV6-6 and TRBJ2-3; as DNA is missing, the TRBD2 call by TCRdb cannot be tested. CDR3 length equals 16 residues. Germline V gene lookup returns CDR1 MNHNY and CDR2 SVGAGI (reference sequence).

The V gene is TRBV3-1, the J gene TRBJ2-3; TCRdb returns TRBD2, unconfirmable since there is no DNA. Germline assignment: CDR1 LGHDT and CDR2 YNNKEL (reference sequence). The CDR3 has 13 amino acids. The CDR3 region is CASSPKRADTQYF.

The rearrangement links TRBV5-1 to TRBJ1-3. This CDR3 has 14 amino acids. Germline assignment: CDR1 SGHRS and CDR2 YFSETQ. CDR3 in amino acids: CASSWTTAGNTIYF. The full variable domain, completed using reference TRBV5-1 and TRBJ1-3, is KAGVTQTPRYLIKTRGQQVTLSCSPISGHRSVSWYQQTPGQGLQFLFEYFSETQRNKGNFPGRFSGRQFSNSRSEMNVSTLELGDSALYLCASSWTTAGNTIYFGEGSWLTVV.

The chain is built from TRBV20-1 and TRBJ1-2. CDR1 is DFQATT, CDR2 SNEGSKA, per germline (reference sequence). This CDR3 is built from 14 residues. CDR3 amino acids: CSARELQVVYGYTF.

The V gene is TRBV29-1, the J gene TRBJ2-2; TCRdb names TRBD2, which stays unverified in the absence of DNA. Germline CDR1 SQVTM, CDR2 ANQGSEA. The CDR3 totals 15 residues. This chain's CDR3 is CSVREPRGTPGELFF.

The chain couples TRBV12-3 or TRBV12-4 to TRBJ2-1. The CDR3 is made up of 13 amino acids. The CDR3 sequence is CASGNVKVYEQFF.

The chain recombines TRBV12-3 or TRBV12-4 with TRBJ2-5; TCRdb designates TRBD2, a call that cannot be tested without DNA. This CDR3 spans 16 amino acids. The CDR3 protein is CASSLSSGRAVETQYF.

V and J are TRBV5-1 and TRBJ1-1; TCRdb proposes TRBD1, but this gene call is untestable without DNA. CDR3 length: 15 residues. Looked up from germline, CDR1 is SGHRS and CDR2 is YFSETQ. The CDR3 sequence is CASSYRQGWNTEAFF.

V and J are TRBV5-5 and TRBJ2-5; TCRdb outputs TRBD1, but without DNA this stays unchecked. This CDR3 spans 14 amino acids. The germline gives CDR1 SGHKS, CDR2 YYEKEE (reference sequence). CDR3 in amino acids: CASSSYTGKETQYF. Using reference TRBV5-5 and TRBJ2-5 for the parts outside the CDR3, the full variable domain is DAGVTQSPTHLIKTRGQQVTLRCSPISGHKSVSWYQQVLGQGPQFIFQYYEKEERGRGNFPDRFSARQFPNYSSELNVNALLLGDSALYLCASSSYTGKETQYFGPGTRLLVL.

V usage is TRBV3-1 and J usage is TRBJ2-1. The CDR3 runs 13 residues. CDR1 is LGHDT and CDR2 is YNNKEL in the germline V gene (reference sequence). The CDR3 region is CASSQNQGNEQFF.

The rearrangement joins TRBV24-1 to TRBJ2-3; TCRdb's assignment of TRBD1 cannot be checked, as there is no DNA. Germline values: CDR1 KGHDR, CDR2 SFDVKD. The CDR3 totals 18 residues. This CDR3 is CATSDDKPLGTDTDTQYF.

The chain employs TRBV12-3 or TRBV12-4 and TRBJ2-1. This CDR3 spans 13 amino acids. CDR3: CASTLTRDNEQFF.

The chain joins TRBV7-8 to TRBJ2-1; the TCRdb call, TRBD1, lacks DNA for checking. Per the germline V gene, CDR1 is SGHVS and CDR2 is FQNEAQ. The CDR3 is 16 residues long. CDR3 protein: CASSFGLAAPLNEQFF.

V usage is TRBV12-3 or TRBV12-4 and J usage is TRBJ1-2; the TCRdb D gene call, TRBD1, has no DNA to confirm it. The CDR3 totals 15 residues. CDR3 protein: CASSLGGGAFYGYTF.

The chain couples TRBV5-1 to TRBJ2-4; TCRdb's D call of TRBD2 is untestable without DNA. The CDR3 consists of 14 residues. Germline lookup yields CDR1 SGHRS and CDR2 YFSETQ. The CDR3 sequence: CASSLGGRQNIQYF.

The chain links TRBV5-6 to TRBJ2-7. This CDR3 contains 13 residues. Looked up from germline, CDR1 is SGHDT and CDR2 is YYEEEE. CDR3 residues: CASSLVAPNEQYF.